This T cell receptor beta chain was captured in a study of T cell responses to AZD1222 COVID-19 vaccine. General study findings and limits: The study sampled repertoires only after the peak T cell response. Across the whole spike, CD4 TCRs peaked at regions 160-218 and 743-854. A rise in Spike-specific TCR breadth and depth followed two AZD1222 doses.

Concerning this clone: What it recognizes is unknown.

CDR1 LGHDT and CDR2 YNNKEL come from the germline V gene (reference sequence). This CDR3 spans 15 amino acids. Germline trimming cut 4 bases from V and 7 bases from J; bases unmatched to any gene: 5. Generated by immunoSEQ multiplex PCR, the TCRdb table keeps only in-frame clones and is missing some. The sample includes roughly 100,000 clones, around nine tenths of them seen just once. This clonotype was sampled from an adult who received the MenACWY meningococcal vaccine as a control. The rearrangement links TRBV3-1 (or the pseudogene TRBV3-2) to TRBJ2-2; TRBD2 matches 11 bases. The specimen was peripheral blood, collected 28 days after the second dose of the MenACWY control vaccine. This chain's CDR3 is CASSPTSGEYGELFF. In nucleotides, the CDR3 is TGTGCCAGCAGCCCGACTAGCGGGGAGTACGGGGAGCTGTTTTTT.